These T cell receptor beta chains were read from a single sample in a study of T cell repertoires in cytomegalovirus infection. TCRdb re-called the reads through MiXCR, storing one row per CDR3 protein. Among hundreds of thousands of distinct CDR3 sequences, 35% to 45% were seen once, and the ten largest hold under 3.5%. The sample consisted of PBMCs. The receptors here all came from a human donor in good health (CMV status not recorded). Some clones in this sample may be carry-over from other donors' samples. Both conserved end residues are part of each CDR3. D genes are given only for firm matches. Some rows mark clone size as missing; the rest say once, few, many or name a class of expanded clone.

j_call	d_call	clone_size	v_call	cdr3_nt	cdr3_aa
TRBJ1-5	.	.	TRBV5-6	TGTGCCAGCAGCTTGTGGGTTCGGAGGGAGAATCAGCCCCAGCATTTT	CASSLWVRRENQPQHF
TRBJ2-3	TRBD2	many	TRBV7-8	TGTGCCAGCAGCTTAGTATCCCCGAGGACTAGCGGGGGGGCCGCAGATACGCAGTATTTT	CASSLVSPRTSGGAADTQYF
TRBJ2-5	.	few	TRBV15	TGTGCCACCAGCAGGAAGGCCGGCGGAGGGCAAGAGACCCAGTACTTC	CATSRKAGGGQETQYF
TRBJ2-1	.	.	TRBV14	TGTGCCAGCAGCCATGGGAGCCGGATTCCTGATTACTACAATGAGCAGTTCTTC	CASSHGSRIPDYYNEQFF
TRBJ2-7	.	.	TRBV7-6	TGTGCCAGCAGCTTAGCGAAGGGCACAGGACTCTACAAGCAGTACTTC	CASSLAKGTGLYKQYF
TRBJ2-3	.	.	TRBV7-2	TGTGCCAGCAGCTTGAGGGGGGGAAGGTTCGCAGATACGCAGTATTTT	CASSLRGGRFADTQYF
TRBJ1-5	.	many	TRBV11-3	TGTGCCAGCAGCTTAGATCGGGGGACAAACTATAGCAATCAGCCCCAGCATTTT	CASSLDRGTNYSNQPQHF
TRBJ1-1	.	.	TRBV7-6	TGTGCCAGCAGCTTCCGATTGAACACTGAAGCTTTCTTT	CASSFRLNTEAFF
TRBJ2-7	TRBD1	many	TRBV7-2	TGTGCCAGCAGCTCCTACAGGGGCTACGAGCAGTACTTC	CASSSYRGYEQYF
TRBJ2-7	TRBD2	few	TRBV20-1	TGCAGTGCTTCCGGGACTAGCGTTACCTACGAGCAGTACTTC	CSASGTSVTYEQYF
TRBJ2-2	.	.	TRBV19	TGTGCCAGTAGTATGTTAGCCCGCACCGGGGAGCTGTTTTTT	CASSMLARTGELFF
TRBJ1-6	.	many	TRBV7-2	TGTGCCAGCAGCTTAAAAGTATCCGGATCTTCACCCCTCCACTTT	CASSLKVSGSSPLHF
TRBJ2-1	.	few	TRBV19	TGTGCCAGTAGTATAACGGTCGGCTATGAGCAGTTCTTC	CASSITVGYEQFF
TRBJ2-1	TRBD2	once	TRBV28	TGTGCCAGCAGTTTAAGCCAGACGACTAGGACTAGCGGGAGAAGGAATGAGCAGTTCTTC	CASSLSQTTRTSGRRNEQFF
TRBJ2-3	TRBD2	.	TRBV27	TGTGCCAGCAGTCCCGGGACTAGGGTGAGCACAGATACGCAGTATTTT	CASSPGTRVSTDTQYF
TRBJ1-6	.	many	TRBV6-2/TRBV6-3	TGTGCCAGCAGTCCCAGGGGCACTTCACCCCTCCACTTT	CASSPRGTSPLHF
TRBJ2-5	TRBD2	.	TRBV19	TGTGCCAGTAGTCCCGGGACTAGCGTGGTTCGAGAGACCCAGTACTTC	CASSPGTSVVRETQYF
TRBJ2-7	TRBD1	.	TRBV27	TGTGCCAGCAGTTTATCGGGGACAGGGGCCCCCTACGAGCAGTACTTC	CASSLSGTGAPYEQYF
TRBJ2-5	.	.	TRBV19	TGTGCCAGTGGGGCAGGGGCGGAGACCCAGTACTTC	CASGAGAETQYF
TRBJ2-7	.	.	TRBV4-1	TGCGCCAGCAGCCCAGATCCCTACCTCTCCTACGAGCAGTACTTC	CASSPDPYLSYEQYF